A selection of T cell receptor beta chains follows, all from one sample in a study of T cell changes during pregnancy in multiple sclerosis. The protocol was immunoSEQ multiplex PCR, while the TCRdb copy is restricted to in-frame clones and leaves out a portion. The sample holds roughly 64,000 clones, 80% to 95% seen once. The specimen was peripheral blood, collected in the second trimester of pregnancy. Source of these receptors: a female donor with multiple sclerosis, enrolled in a pregnancy study. Both conserved end residues are part of each CDR3. D genes are given only for firm matches. Only some rows state a clone size, as once, few, many or a class for expanded clones.

clone size	V gene	D gene	J gene	CDR3 DNA	CDR3 protein
.	TRBV2	.	TRBJ2-7	TGTGCCAGCAGTGAACAAGGACAAGCATTCTACGAGCAGTACTTC	CASSEQGQAFYEQYF
.	TRBV5-6	.	TRBJ2-7	TGTGCCAGCAGCTTGGTACAGAGATCCTACGAGCAGTACTTC	CASSLVQRSYEQYF
.	TRBV6-5	.	TRBJ2-3	TGTGCCAGCAGCCCCCTCCAGCGCCCTACGCAGTATTTT	CASSPLQRPTQYF
.	TRBV6-4	.	TRBJ1-4	TGTGCCAGCAGTGACGCCGCAGGGCCAAATGAAAAACTGTTTTTT	CASSDAAGPNEKLFF
.	TRBV15	TRBD2	TRBJ2-1	TGTGCCACCAGAGGGACTAGCGGCCCGAGCTCCTACAATGAGCAGTTCTTC	CATRGTSGPSSYNEQFF
.	TRBV7-3	TRBD2	TRBJ2-7	TGTGCCAGCAGCGGAGCGGGAGGCGGGTCCTACGAGCAGTACTTC	CASSGAGGGSYEQYF
.	TRBV6-1	TRBD1	TRBJ2-2	TGTGCCAGCAGTCTCACAGGGGGCCCCGGGGAGCTGTTTTTT	CASSLTGGPGELFF
.	TRBV28	.	TRBJ2-3	TGTGCCAGCAGTTTGGGGCCTTCGCGCGCAGATACGCAGTATTTT	CASSLGPSRADTQYF
.	TRBV5-1	TRBD1	TRBJ2-1	TGCGCCAGCACTGACAGGGGTGGACAGAATGAGCAGTTCTTC	CASTDRGGQNEQFF
.	TRBV4-1	.	TRBJ2-3	TGCGCCAGCAGCCGTCTGGATACGCAGTATTTT	CASSRLDTQYF
.	TRBV19	.	TRBJ2-7	TGTGCCAGTAGTATTTTCGGGGGAAGGAACGAGCAGTACTTC	CASSIFGGRNEQYF
.	TRBV6-5	.	TRBJ1-6	TGTGCCAGCAAATCAGGGGATTCACCCCTCCACTTT	CASKSGDSPLHF
.	TRBV10-3	.	TRBJ2-2	TGTGCCATCAGTCTCGAGCGTGGCGGGGAGCTGTTTTTT	CAISLERGGELFF
.	TRBV6-4	TRBD1	TRBJ1-5	TGTGCCAGCAGTGACTCAGGAGGGGGCTATCAGCCCCAGCATTTT	CASSDSGGGYQPQHF
.	TRBV7-9	.	TRBJ1-1	TGTGCCAGCAGCTTAGTGCGGGAGAACACTGAAGCTTTCTTT	CASSLVRENTEAFF
.	TRBV10-1	.	TRBJ2-2	TGCGCCAGCAGTGAAGTAGGGGACTGGTACACCGGGGAGCTGTTTTTT	CASSEVGDWYTGELFF
.	TRBV30	.	TRBJ2-7	TGTGCCTGGAGCCTAGGGGGGGTAAGCGAGCAGTACTTC	CAWSLGGVSEQYF
.	TRBV18	TRBD1	TRBJ2-6	TGTGCCAGCTCACCGTATGAGCCGGGACAGGGAATTATAGGGGCCAACGTCCTGACTTTC	CASSPYEPGQGIIGANVLTF
.	TRBV30	.	TRBJ1-1	TGTGCCTGGAAGACATTGACGGGAACACAAGCTTTCTTT	CAWKTLTGTQAFF
.	TRBV28	TRBD1	TRBJ2-1	TGTGCCAGCAGTTTGGGACAGGGGGGCGATGAGCAGTTCTTC	CASSLGQGGDEQFF
.	TRBV11-2	TRBD1	TRBJ2-1	TGTGCCAGCAGCTGGGGGACAGGGGCGCCGGTTGAGCAGTTCTTC	CASSWGTGAPVEQFF
.	TRBV11-3	.	TRBJ1-1	TGTGCCAGCAGCTTAGAGGGACACATGAACACTGAAGCTTTCTTT	CASSLEGHMNTEAFF
.	TRBV7-7	TRBD2	TRBJ2-3	TGTGCTAGCAGCTTAGCTAGCGGTTCCACAGATACGCAGTATTTT	CASSLASGSTDTQYF
.	TRBV5-1	.	TRBJ2-4	TGCGCCAGCAGGGTGGACATTTTTGCTGAAAACATTCAGTACTTC	CASRVDIFAENIQYF
.	TRBV4-1	.	TRBJ1-4	TGCGCCAGCAGCCGGACGGGGGTTAACGGAAAACTGTTTTTT	CASSRTGVNGKLFF
.	TRBV10-3	.	TRBJ2-7	TGTGCCATCAGTGAGTCCACAGGGTCCACGTACTTC	CAISESTGSTYF
.	TRBV11-1	.	TRBJ1-5	TGTGCCAGCAGCTCTCAGGGTAGCAATCAGCCCCAGCATTTT	CASSSQGSNQPQHF
.	TRBV4-3	TRBD1	TRBJ2-7	TGCGCCAGCAGCCAATACTGGACAGGGGTATCGGAATCCTACGAGCAGTACTTC	CASSQYWTGVSESYEQYF
.	TRBV5-1	TRBD2	TRBJ2-1	TGCGCCAGCAGCTTGGGAGTGCTAGCGGGAGGCGATGAGCAGTTCTTC	CASSLGVLAGGDEQFF
.	TRBV6-6	.	TRBJ2-4	TGTGCCAGCAGTGGGGGGGCCAAAAACATTCAGTACTTC	CASSGGAKNIQYF
.	TRBV5-1	TRBD2	TRBJ2-3	TGCGCCAGCCGCGGGGGGAGACTAGCGGGAACCACAGATACGCAGTATTTT	CASRGGRLAGTTDTQYF
.	TRBV6-1	.	TRBJ1-1	TGTGCCAGCAGTTGGCAGAACACTGAAGCTTTCTTT	CASSWQNTEAFF
.	TRBV27	TRBD2	TRBJ2-1	TGTGCCAGCAGTTTTGGACTAGCGAGAGGGGGGGGGTACAATGAGCAGTTCTTC	CASSFGLARGGGYNEQFF
once	TRBV18	TRBD2	TRBJ2-3	TGTGCCAGCTCACCGAGACGACTAGCGGATAGCACAGATACGCAGTATTTT	CASSPRRLADSTDTQYF
.	TRBV28	TRBD2	TRBJ2-3	TGTGCCAGCAGTCCTAGCGGGACTTCCACAGATACGCAGTATTTT	CASSPSGTSTDTQYF
.	TRBV5-1	TRBD2	TRBJ2-1	TGCGCCAGCAGCTTGGTCGGGGGGACCTACAATGAGCAGTTCTTC	CASSLVGGTYNEQFF
.	TRBV6-5	.	TRBJ2-1	TGTGCCAGCAGCGGTACTAGTTTTGAGCAGTTCTTC	CASSGTSFEQFF
.	TRBV6-5	.	TRBJ2-3	TGTGCCAGCAGTTACGGCGGGACTAGCACAGATACGCAGTATTTT	CASSYGGTSTDTQYF
.	TRBV21-1	.	TRBJ2-5	TGTGCCAGCAGCAAAGTGGAGCGGGAGGCCGGCAAGACCCAGTACTTC	CASSKVEREAGKTQYF
few	TRBV5-6	TRBD1	TRBJ2-5	TGTGCCAGCAGCTTTTTTGACCAGGGGGTTCAAGAGACCCAGTACTTC	CASSFFDQGVQETQYF
.	TRBV28	.	TRBJ2-7	TGTGCCAGCACCAGACAGGGGACTATGTCCGAGCAGTACTTC	CASTRQGTMSEQYF
medium-sized	TRBV18	TRBD1	TRBJ2-1	TGTGCCAGCTCACCGCGGGACAGGGACAATGAGCAGTTCTTC	CASSPRDRDNEQFF
.	TRBV11-2	.	TRBJ2-1	TGTGCCAGCAGAGCTGCCCTTAGCTCCTACAATGAGCAGTTCTTC	CASRAALSSYNEQFF
.	TRBV7-6	TRBD1	TRBJ2-3	TGTGCCAGCAGCTCCGGGACAGGGGGCAGAGATACGCAGTATTTT	CASSSGTGGRDTQYF
.	TRBV6-5	.	TRBJ1-2	TGTGCCAGCAGTTACTCTCGAGAAACCAACTATGGCTACACCTTC	CASSYSRETNYGYTF
.	TRBV19	.	TRBJ2-1	TGTGCCAGTAGTCAGACTAGTTTCTATGAGCAGTTCTTC	CASSQTSFYEQFF
.	TRBV7-2	.	TRBJ1-1	TGTGCCAGCAGCTTAACAGCCATGAACACTGAAGCTTTCTTT	CASSLTAMNTEAFF
.	TRBV13	TRBD1	TRBJ2-7	TGTGCCAGCAGCCCAGGGGACAGATCTTACGAGCAGTACTTC	CASSPGDRSYEQYF
.	TRBV4-1	.	TRBJ2-3	TGCGCCAGCAGCCAATCGAATTTAGGGGCAGATACGCAGTATTTT	CASSQSNLGADTQYF
.	TRBV5-3	.	TRBJ2-5	TGTGCCAGAAGCTTTGCTGAACGCGGGCGAGAGACCCAGTACTTC	CARSFAERGRETQYF